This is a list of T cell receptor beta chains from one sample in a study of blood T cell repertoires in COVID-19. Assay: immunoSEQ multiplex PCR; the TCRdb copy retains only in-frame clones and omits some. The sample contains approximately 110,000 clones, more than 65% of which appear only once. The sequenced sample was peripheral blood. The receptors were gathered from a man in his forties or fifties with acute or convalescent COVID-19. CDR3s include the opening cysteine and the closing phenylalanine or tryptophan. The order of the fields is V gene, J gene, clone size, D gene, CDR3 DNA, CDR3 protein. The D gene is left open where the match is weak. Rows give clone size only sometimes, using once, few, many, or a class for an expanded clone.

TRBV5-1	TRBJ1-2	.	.	TGCGCCAGCAGCTTGGACTACGGCGCTAACTATGGCTACACCTTC	CASSLDYGANYGYTF
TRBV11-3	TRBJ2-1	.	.	TGTGCCAGCAGTCATCCGGGACTTAACAATGAGCAGTTCTTC	CASSHPGLNNEQFF
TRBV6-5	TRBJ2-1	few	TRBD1	TGTGCCAGCACCGGACAGGGGGCGTTTAAAGAGCAGTTCTTC	CASTGQGAFKEQFF
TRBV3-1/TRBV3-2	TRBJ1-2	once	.	TGTGCCAGCAGCCAAGGGACAGAGAACTATGGCTACACCTTC	CASSQGTENYGYTF
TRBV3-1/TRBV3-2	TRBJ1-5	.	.	TGTGCCAGCAGCCGGGGAGAGAAGCCCCAGCATTTT	CASSRGEKPQHF
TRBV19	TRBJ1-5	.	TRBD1	TGTGCCAGTAGTCACCAAAAGCCCAGAGACAGGGGTTCTATATTCAATCAGCCCCAGCATTTT	CASSHQKPRDRGSIFNQPQHF
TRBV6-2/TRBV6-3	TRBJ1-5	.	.	TGTGCCAGCAGTCCGGTTGGACGGGACACCGGCAAGGCCCAGCATTTT	CASSPVGRDTGKAQHF
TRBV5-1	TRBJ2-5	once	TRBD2	TGCGCCAGCAGACCTAGCGGGGGGGCCCTCGAGACCCAGTACTTC	CASRPSGGALETQYF
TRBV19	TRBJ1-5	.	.	TGTGCCAGTAGTATCAGGGTGGAGCAGCCCCAGCATTTT	CASSIRVEQPQHF
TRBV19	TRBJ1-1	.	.	TGTGCCAGTAGTATAGGTCTTATAACAGGGCCCGACGGAACTGAAGCTTTCTTT	CASSIGLITGPDGTEAFF
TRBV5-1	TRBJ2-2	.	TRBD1	TGCGCCAGCAGCTTGGGTCCAGGGGGTTTAACCGGGGAGCTGTTTTTT	CASSLGPGGLTGELFF
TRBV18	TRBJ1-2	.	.	TGTGCCAGCTCACGCACCAGCGACGGAAAGAGTAACTATGGCTACACCTTC	CASSRTSDGKSNYGYTF
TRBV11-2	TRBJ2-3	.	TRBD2	TGTGCCAGCAGCATCGGGACTAGCGGGGTCACAGATACGCAGTATTTT	CASSIGTSGVTDTQYF
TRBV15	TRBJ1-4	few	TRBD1	TGTGCCACCAGCAGGGGACAGGGTGGTGAAAAACTGTTTTTT	CATSRGQGGEKLFF
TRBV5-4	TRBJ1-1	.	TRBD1	TGTGCCAGCAGCCAGAAAAAGACAGGGGCGCAGAACACTGAAGCTTTCTTT	CASSQKKTGAQNTEAFF
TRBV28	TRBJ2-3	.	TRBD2	TGTGCCAGCACCCCCGCGCCGGGCGGGGGGGCAGCAGATACGCAGTATTTT	CASTPAPGGGAADTQYF
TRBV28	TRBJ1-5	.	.	TGTGCCAGCAGTTTCGTCGGACAGTTAGGATCCAATCAGCCCCAGCATTTT	CASSFVGQLGSNQPQHF
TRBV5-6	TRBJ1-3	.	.	TGTGCCAGCAGCACCCTGGGGCGGGACTCTGGAAACACCATATATTTT	CASSTLGRDSGNTIYF
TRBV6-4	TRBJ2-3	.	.	TGTGCCAGCAGTGACTCGTATTGGCAGGGAAGCACAGATACGCAGTATTTT	CASSDSYWQGSTDTQYF
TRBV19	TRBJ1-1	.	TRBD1	TGTGCCAGTAGTATCGAGACAGGGTCTGAAGCTTTCTTT	CASSIETGSEAFF
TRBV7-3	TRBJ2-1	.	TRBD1	TGTGCCAGCAGCCGCGGGACAGGGGGGCATGAGCAGTTCTTC	CASSRGTGGHEQFF
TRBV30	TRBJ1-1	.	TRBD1	TGTGCCTGGAGTGTAGGGACAGAGAACACTGAAGCTTTCTTT	CAWSVGTENTEAFF